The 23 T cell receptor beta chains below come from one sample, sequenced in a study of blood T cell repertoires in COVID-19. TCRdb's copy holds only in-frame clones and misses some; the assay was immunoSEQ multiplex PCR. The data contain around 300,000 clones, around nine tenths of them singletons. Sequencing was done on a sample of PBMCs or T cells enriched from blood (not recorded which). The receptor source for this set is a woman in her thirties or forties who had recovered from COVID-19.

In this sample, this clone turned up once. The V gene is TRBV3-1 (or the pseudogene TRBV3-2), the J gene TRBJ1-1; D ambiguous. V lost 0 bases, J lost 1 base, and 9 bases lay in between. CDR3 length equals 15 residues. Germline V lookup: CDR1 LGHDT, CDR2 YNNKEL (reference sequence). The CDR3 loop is CASSQESGGNTEAFF. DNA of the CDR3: TGTGCCAGCAGCCAAGAATCTGGCGGGAACACTGAAGCTTTCTTT.

Here the CDR3 reads CASSVEIAGGHEQYF. CDR3 coding DNA: TGTGCCAGCAGCGTAGAGATAGCGGGGGGACACGAGCAGTACTTC. This rearrangement joins TRBV9 to TRBJ2-7; 10 positions match TRBD2. This CDR3 region has 15 residues. CDR1 and CDR2 from the germline V gene are SGDLS and YYNGEE. With 0 bases clipped from V and 5 bases from J, the junction kept 5 bases outside the gene matches.

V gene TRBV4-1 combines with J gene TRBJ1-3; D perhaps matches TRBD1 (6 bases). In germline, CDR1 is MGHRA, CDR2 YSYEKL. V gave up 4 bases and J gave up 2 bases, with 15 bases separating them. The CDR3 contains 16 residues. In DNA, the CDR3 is TGCGCCAGCAGCCGACAACCTCAGGGGCCTGGAAACACCATATATTTT. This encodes CASSRQPQGPGNTIYF.

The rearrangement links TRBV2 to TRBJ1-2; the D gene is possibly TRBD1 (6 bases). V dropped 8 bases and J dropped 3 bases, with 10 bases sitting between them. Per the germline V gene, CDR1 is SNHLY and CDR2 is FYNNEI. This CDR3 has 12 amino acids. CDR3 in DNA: TGTGCCAGCTCACGGACAGACTATGGCTACACCTTC. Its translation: CASSRTDYGYTF.

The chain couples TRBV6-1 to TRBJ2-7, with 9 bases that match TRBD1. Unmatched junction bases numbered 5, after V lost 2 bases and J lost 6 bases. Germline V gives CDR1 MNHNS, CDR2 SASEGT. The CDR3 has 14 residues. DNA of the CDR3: TGTGCCAGCAGTGAAAACAGGGGGCCAGGCGAGCAGTACTTC. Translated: CASSENRGPGEQYF.

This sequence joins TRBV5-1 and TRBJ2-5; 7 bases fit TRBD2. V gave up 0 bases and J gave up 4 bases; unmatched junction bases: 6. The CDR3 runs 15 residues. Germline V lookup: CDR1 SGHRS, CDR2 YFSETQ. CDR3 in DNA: TGCGCCAGCAGCTTGGGCGGGAGCGGAGGAGAGACCCAGTACTTC. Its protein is CASSLGGSGGETQYF.

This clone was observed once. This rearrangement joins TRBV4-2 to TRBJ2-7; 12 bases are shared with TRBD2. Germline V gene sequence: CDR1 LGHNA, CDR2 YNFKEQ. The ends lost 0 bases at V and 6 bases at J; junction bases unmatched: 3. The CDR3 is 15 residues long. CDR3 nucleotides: TGTGCCAGCAGCCAAGATTCTAGCGGGAGGGCCGAGCAGTACTTC. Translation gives CASSQDSSGRAEQYF.

In nucleotides, the CDR3 is TGTGCCAGCAGTCGGACAGACGCGGATGGCTACACCTTC. Translated: CASSRTDADGYTF. This chain connects TRBV11-3 to TRBJ1-2, with D maybe TRBD1 (6 bases). CDR1 SGHNT and CDR2 YENEEA come from the germline V gene. This CDR3 has 13 amino acids. Trimming took 6 bases from V and 6 from J, leaving 14 bases between them. Full variable domain (outside the CDR3, taken from reference TRBV11-3 and TRBJ1-2): EAGVVQSPRYKIIEKKQPVAFWCNPISGHNTLYWYLQNLGQGPELLIRYENEEAVDDSQLPKDRFSAERLKGVDSTLKIQPAELGDSAVYLCASSRTDADGYTFGSGTRLTVV.

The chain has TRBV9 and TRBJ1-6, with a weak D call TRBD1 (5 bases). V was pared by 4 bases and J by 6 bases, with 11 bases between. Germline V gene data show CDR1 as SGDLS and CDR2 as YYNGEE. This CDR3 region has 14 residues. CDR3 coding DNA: TGTGCCAGCAGCCTCCAGGGATTTAATTCACCCCTCCACTTT. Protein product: CASSLQGFNSPLHF.

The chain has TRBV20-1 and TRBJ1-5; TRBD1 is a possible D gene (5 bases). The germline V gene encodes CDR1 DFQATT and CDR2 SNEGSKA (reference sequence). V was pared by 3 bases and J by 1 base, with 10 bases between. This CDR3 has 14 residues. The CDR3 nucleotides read TGCAGTGCTAGTCTCGGGGGGAGCAATCAGCCCCAGCATTTT. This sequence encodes CSASLGGSNQPQHF.

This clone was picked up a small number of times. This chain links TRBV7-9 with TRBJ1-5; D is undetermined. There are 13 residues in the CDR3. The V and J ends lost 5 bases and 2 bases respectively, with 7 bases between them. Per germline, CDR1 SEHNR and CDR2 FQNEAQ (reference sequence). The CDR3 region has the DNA TGTGCCAGCAGCGTAACAGGCAATCAGCCCCAGCATTTT. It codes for CASSVTGNQPQHF.

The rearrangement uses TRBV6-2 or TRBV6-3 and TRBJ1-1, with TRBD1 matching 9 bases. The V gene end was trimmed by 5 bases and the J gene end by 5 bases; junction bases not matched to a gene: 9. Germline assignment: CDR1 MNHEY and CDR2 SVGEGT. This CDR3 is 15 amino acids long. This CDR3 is CASSAGTGFRTEAFF. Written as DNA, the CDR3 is TGTGCCAGCAGTGCCGGGACAGGGTTCCGGACTGAAGCTTTCTTT.

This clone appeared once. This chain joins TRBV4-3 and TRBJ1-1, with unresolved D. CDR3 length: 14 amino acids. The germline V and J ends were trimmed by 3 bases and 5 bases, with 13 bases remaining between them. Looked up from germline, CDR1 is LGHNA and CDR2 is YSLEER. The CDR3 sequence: CASSQSGVGTEAFF. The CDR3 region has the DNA TGCGCCAGCAGCCAGAGCGGGGTTGGGACTGAAGCTTTCTTT.

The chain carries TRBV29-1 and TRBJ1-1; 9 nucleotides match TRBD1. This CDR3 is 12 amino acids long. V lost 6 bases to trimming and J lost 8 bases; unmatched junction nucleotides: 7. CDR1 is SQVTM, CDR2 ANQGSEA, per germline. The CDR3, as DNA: TGCAGCGTGGGGACAGGGAGGGAAGAAGCTTTCTTT. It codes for CSVGTGREEAFF.

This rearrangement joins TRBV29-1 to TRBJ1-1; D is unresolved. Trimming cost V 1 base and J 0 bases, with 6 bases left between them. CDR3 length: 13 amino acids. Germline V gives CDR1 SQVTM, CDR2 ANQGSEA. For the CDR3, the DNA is TGCAGCGTTGAAGGAGATTTGAACACTGAAGCTTTCTTT. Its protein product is CSVEGDLNTEAFF.

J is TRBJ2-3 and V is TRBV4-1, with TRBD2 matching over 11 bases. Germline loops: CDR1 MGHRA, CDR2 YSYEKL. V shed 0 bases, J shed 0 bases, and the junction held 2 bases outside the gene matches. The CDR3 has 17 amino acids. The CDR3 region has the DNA TGCGCCAGCAGCCAAGAGAGGACTAGCGGGAGCACAGATACGCAGTATTTT. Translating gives CASSQERTSGSTDTQYF.

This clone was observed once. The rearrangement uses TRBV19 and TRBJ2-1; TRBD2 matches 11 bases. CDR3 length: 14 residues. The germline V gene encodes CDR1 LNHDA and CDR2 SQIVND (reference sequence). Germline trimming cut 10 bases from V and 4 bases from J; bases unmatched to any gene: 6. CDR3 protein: CATRLAGRYNEQFF. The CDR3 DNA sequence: TGTGCCACCCGACTAGCGGGGAGATACAATGAGCAGTTCTTC.

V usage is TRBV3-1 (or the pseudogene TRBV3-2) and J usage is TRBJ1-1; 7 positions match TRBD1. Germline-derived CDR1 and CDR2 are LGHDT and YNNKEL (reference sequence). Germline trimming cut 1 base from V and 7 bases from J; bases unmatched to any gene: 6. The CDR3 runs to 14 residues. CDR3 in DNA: TGTGCCAGCAGCCAAGGCGGGACAGCTAATGAAGCTTTCTTT. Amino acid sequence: CASSQGGTANEAFF.

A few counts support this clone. The CDR3 DNA is TGTGCCAGCAGTCCCCCGGGACAGGGGAACGAGCAGTACTTC. This sequence encodes CASSPPGQGNEQYF. This sequence joins TRBV2 and TRBJ2-7; TRBD1 matches 10 bases. V lost 5 bases and J lost 5; bases outside the gene matches: 6. The V gene's germline CDR1 is SNHLY and CDR2 FYNNEI. This CDR3 region has 14 residues. The whole variable domain, remainder taken from reference TRBV2 and TRBJ2-7, is EPEVTQTPSHQVTQMGQEVILRCVPISNHLYFYWYRQILGQKVEFLVSFYNNEISEKSEIFDDQFSVERPDGSNFTLKIRSTKLEDSAMYFCASSPPGQGNEQYFGPGTRLTVT.

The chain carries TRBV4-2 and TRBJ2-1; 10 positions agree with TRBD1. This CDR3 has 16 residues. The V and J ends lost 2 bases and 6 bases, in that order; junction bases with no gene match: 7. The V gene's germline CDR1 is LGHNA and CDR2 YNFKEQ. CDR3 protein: CASSQHDRGLRNEQFF. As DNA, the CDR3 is TGTGCCAGCAGCCAACATGACAGGGGGCTACGCAATGAGCAGTTCTTC.

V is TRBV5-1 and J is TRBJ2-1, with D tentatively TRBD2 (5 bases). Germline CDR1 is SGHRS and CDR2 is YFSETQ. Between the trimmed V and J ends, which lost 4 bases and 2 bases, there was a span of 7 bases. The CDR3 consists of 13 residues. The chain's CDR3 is CASSPGTYNEQFF. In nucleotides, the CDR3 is TGCGCCAGCAGCCCCGGGACCTACAATGAGCAGTTCTTC. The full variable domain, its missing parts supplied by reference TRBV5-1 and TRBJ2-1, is KAGVTQTPRYLIKTRGQQVTLSCSPISGHRSVSWYQQTPGQGLQFLFEYFSETQRNKGNFPGRFSGRQFSNSRSEMNVSTLELGDSALYLCASSPGTYNEQFFGPGTRLTVL.

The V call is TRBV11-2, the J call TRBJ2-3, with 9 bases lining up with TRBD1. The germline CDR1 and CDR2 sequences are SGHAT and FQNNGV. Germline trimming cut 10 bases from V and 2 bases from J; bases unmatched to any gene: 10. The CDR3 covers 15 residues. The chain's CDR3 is CATAWGTGHTDTQYF. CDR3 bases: TGTGCCACCGCTTGGGGGACAGGGCACACAGATACGCAGTATTTT.

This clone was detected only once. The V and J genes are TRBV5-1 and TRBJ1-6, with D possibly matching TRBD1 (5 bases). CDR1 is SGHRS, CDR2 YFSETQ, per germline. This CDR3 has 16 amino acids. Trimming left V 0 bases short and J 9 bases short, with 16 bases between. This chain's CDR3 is CASSLGRAGFSSPLHF. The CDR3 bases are TGCGCCAGCAGCTTGGGCCGGGCAGGGTTTAGTTCACCCCTCCACTTT. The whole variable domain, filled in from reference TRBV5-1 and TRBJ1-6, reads KAGVTQTPRYLIKTRGQQVTLSCSPISGHRSVSWYQQTPGQGLQFLFEYFSETQRNKGNFPGRFSGRQFSNSRSEMNVSTLELGDSALYLCASSLGRAGFSSPLHFGNGTRLTVT.